The T cell receptor (beta chain) described here comes from a study of vaccination and CD4 T cells after COVID-19. About the study: Convalescent donors were composed of six males and four females, of whom two were Hispanic. Cultures serving as controls received a peptide pool (CEFX or HIV-1 Nef) or no peptide.

Cultured CD4+ T cell DNA was sequenced using the Oncomine TCR Beta short-read assay. Cultured CD4+ T cells were the source of extracted genomic DNA. TCRdb passed the PCR reads through MiXCR, listing each CDR3 protein once. The sample has fewer than 18,000 distinct CDR3 sequences; under 60% are singletons. Treatment described: roughly 11-day PBMC culture with coronavirus spike peptide pools or control peptides (ViraFEST assay). Days 3 and 7 were when half the medium was replaced with fresh IL-2 medium. Comments on this clonotype: Its antigen is not identified.

Germline-derived CDR1 and CDR2 are SGHTA and FQGTGA. CDR3 length equals 16 residues. J was trimmed by 5 bases and V by 5 bases; bases with no gene match: 12. This sequence was found in a human donor who had recovered from COVID-19. The specimen was CD4+ T cells from blood, cultured in vitro. The chain links TRBV7-3 to TRBJ2-3, with 8 positions matching TRBD1. CDR3 DNA sequence: TGTGCCAGCAGCGTACACCAGGGGGCCACCGGAGATACGCAGTATTTT. This encodes CASSVHQGATGDTQYF.